This TCR beta chain was recorded in a study of neurological immune-mediated disorders. Whole-study findings and limits: The multiple sclerosis repertoire cluster had no association with any clinical or MRI feature. Among expanded clones, no CDR3 amino acid sequences were shared across subjects, a pattern suggesting private repertoires in all groups.

As for this clonotype: Its matching antigen is unknown.

Every sequencing run produced over 180 million TCR-beta sequences that came from 15-18 subjects. TCRdb re-called the 5' RACE reads with MiXCR, one entry per CDR3 protein. Counted here are 80,000 to 100,000 distinct CDR3 sequences, 5.8% occurring once; the ten biggest clones make up 6.5% to 9.5%. V lost 1 base, J lost 1 base, and 7 bases lay in between. Germline CDR1 reads DFQATT; CDR2 reads SNEGSKA (reference sequence). This CDR3 is built from 13 residues. This sample's time point: longitudinal time-point 2. 2 million PBMCs stored at -80 C were the source of the unsorted libraries. The material sequenced was PBMCs. The TCR originated in a woman between 55 and 75 years old with multiple sclerosis. This chain uses TRBV20-1 with TRBJ1-2, with no clear D. The DNA for the CDR3 is TGCAGTGCTAGAGCTCAGGTTAACTATGGCTACACCTTC. It yields the protein CSARAQVNYGYTF.